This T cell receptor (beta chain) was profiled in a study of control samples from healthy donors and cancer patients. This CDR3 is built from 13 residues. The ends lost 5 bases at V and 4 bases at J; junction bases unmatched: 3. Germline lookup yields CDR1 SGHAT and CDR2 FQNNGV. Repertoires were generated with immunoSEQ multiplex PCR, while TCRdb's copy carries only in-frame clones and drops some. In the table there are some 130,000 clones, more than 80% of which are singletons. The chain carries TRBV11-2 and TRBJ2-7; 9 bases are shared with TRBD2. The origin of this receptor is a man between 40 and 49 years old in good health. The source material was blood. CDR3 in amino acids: CASSLSGGYEQYF. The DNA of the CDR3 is TGTGCCAGCAGCCTTAGCGGGGGTTACGAGCAGTACTTC.